The rows below give T cell receptor beta chains drawn from one sample of a study of blood T cell repertoires in COVID-19. The method was immunoSEQ multiplex PCR; TCRdb's version includes in-frame clones alone and lacks a portion of them. This table has approximately 41,000 clones, 70% to 90% appearing once. Sequenced sample: peripheral blood. These receptors were collected from a human donor in a cohort sampled during active COVID-19. Both conserved end residues are part of each CDR3. The D gene is left open where the match is weak. Clone size is not always given. Where it is, it says once, few, many or a class for expanded clones.

D,J,V,size,CDR3,DNA
NA,TRBJ1-1,TRBV3-1/TRBV3-2,NA,CASSQVVSDRMNTEAFF,TGTGCCAGCAGCCAAGTCGTTTCGGACAGAATGAACACTGAAGCTTTCTTT
NA,TRBJ2-3,TRBV6-5,NA,CASSYSGLADTQYF,TGTGCCAGCAGTTACTCAGGGCTAGCGGATACGCAGTATTTT
NA,TRBJ1-4,TRBV6-5,NA,CASTEGTGLMRKLFF,TGTGCCAGCACCGAAGGCACAGGGCTAATGAGAAAACTGTTTTTT
TRBD2,TRBJ2-2,TRBV6-5,once,CASSRTSGGLGELFF,TGTGCCAGCTCAAGGACTAGCGGCGGGTTGGGGGAGCTGTTTTTT
TRBD1,TRBJ2-7,TRBV30,NA,CAWGEGTGLDEQYF,TGTGCCTGGGGAGAAGGGACAGGGCTCGACGAGCAGTACTTC
TRBD1,TRBJ1-2,TRBV3-1/TRBV3-2,NA,CASSRIPGQAQVGHGYTF,TGTGCCAGCAGCCGGATACCGGGACAGGCACAAGTAGGACATGGCTACACCTTC
TRBD1,TRBJ1-2,TRBV6-6,once,CASSPTGVTGYTF,TGTGCCAGCAGTCCTACAGGGGTCACTGGCTACACCTTC
TRBD1,TRBJ2-3,TRBV18,NA,CASSSSGTESTDTQYF,TGTGCCAGCTCATCCTCCGGGACAGAAAGCACAGATACGCAGTATTTT
NA,TRBJ1-6,TRBV4-1,NA,CASSQYATTLSYNSPLHF,TGCGCCAGCAGCCAATACGCGACAACGCTCTCCTATAATTCACCCCTCCACTTT
NA,TRBJ2-1,TRBV5-4,NA,CASSLVRETYNEQFF,TGTGCCAGCAGCTTGGTTCGGGAGACCTACAATGAGCAGTTCTTC
TRBD1,TRBJ2-7,TRBV9,NA,CASSVLGTGPTYEQYF,TGTGCCAGCAGCGTACTTGGGACAGGCCCTACCTACGAGCAGTACTTC
NA,TRBJ2-7,TRBV5-5,NA,CASSSPDRGINEQYF,TGTGCCAGCAGCTCACCGGACAGAGGGATTAACGAGCAGTACTTC
TRBD2,TRBJ2-1,TRBV11-2,NA,CASSPMGGRASFNEQFF,TGTGCCAGCAGCCCTATGGGCGGGAGGGCCTCGTTCAATGAGCAGTTCTTC
NA,TRBJ1-5,TRBV19,NA,CASSPGQIIARGKHF,TGTGCCAGTAGCCCCGGACAGATTATAGCAAGAGGGAAGCATTTT
NA,TRBJ2-2,TRBV5-1,NA,CASSPSSTTGELFF,TGCGCCAGCAGCCCCTCGAGCACCACCGGGGAGCTGTTTTTT
TRBD2,TRBJ2-2,TRBV30,NA,CAWRSRAAGDTGELFF,TGTGCCTGGAGATCTCGGGCGGCGGGAGATACCGGGGAGCTGTTTTTT
TRBD1,TRBJ2-7,TRBV18,NA,CASSPQEQGMTYEQYF,TGTGCCAGCTCACCACAGGAACAGGGGATGACCTACGAGCAGTACTTC
NA,TRBJ2-3,TRBV4-2,few,CASSQDGSTDTQYF,TGTGCCAGCAGCCAAGATGGTAGTACAGATACGCAGTATTTT
NA,TRBJ1-5,TRBV18,NA,CASSPENRNQPQHF,TGTGCCAGCTCACCCGAGAATCGGAATCAGCCCCAGCATTTT
TRBD1,TRBJ1-5,TRBV28,NA,CASSMTGNQPQHF,TGTGCCAGCAGTATGACAGGGAATCAGCCCCAGCATTTT
NA,TRBJ2-7,TRBV5-1,NA,CASSRAGLYEQYF,TGCGCCAGCAGTCGGGCAGGGCTATACGAGCAGTACTTC
TRBD1,TRBJ1-1,TRBV7-9,NA,CASSLLGQGNTEAFF,TGTGCCAGCAGCTTACTGGGACAGGGGAACACTGAAGCTTTCTTT
NA,TRBJ2-1,TRBV30,once,CAWSPINEQFF,TGTGCCTGGAGTCCTATAAATGAGCAGTTCTTC
NA,TRBJ2-1,TRBV10-3,once,CAISQGEVNEQFF,TGTGCCATCAGCCAGGGTGAGGTCAATGAGCAGTTCTTC
TRBD1,TRBJ2-1,TRBV19,NA,CASSVRHRGRYNEQFF,TGTGCCAGTAGCGTACGACACAGGGGGCGGTACAATGAGCAGTTCTTC
NA,TRBJ2-3,TRBV5-6,NA,CASSFQGEEDTQYF,TGTGCCAGCAGCTTCCAGGGGGAGGAGGATACGCAGTATTTT
TRBD1,TRBJ1-1,TRBV5-4,NA,CATWPGGQGARNTEAFF,TGTGCCACTTGGCCTGGTGGACAGGGGGCGAGAAACACTGAAGCTTTCTTT
NA,TRBJ1-3,TRBV7-8,NA,CASSSPRSGNTIYF,TGTGCCAGCAGCTCCCCTCGCTCTGGAAACACCATATATTTT